This T cell receptor beta chain was documented in a study of T cell clones after liver transplantation. General study points: The donor-reactive repertoire was only partly measurable in two subjects, lacking donor cells. Post-transplant, graft-donor-reactive CD4 TCRbeta sequences in blood dropped significantly in most of the 8 subjects.

J was trimmed by 6 bases and V by 5 bases; bases with no gene match: 12. There are 16 residues in the CDR3. Germline V gene sequence: CDR1 MNHEY, CDR2 SMNVEV (reference sequence). The table came from immunoSEQ multiplex PCR; TCRdb's copy has only in-frame clones and leaves some out. The table lists around 18,000 clones, 80% to 90% of them singletons, with 13% in the top ten. Notes on this clone: The antigen remains undetermined.

The V gene is TRBV27, the J gene TRBJ2-4, with 8 bases matching TRBD1. This sample comprised CD8+ T cells from blood, obtained 45 to 46 months after liver transplant. The sequence derives from a human patient who received a liver transplant. The T cells may partly be graft donor cells. The CDR3: CASSPSAGGIGNIQYF. The CDR3 bases are TGTGCCAGCAGTCCTTCGGCAGGGGGCATCGGAAACATTCAGTACTTC.